What follows are 17 T cell receptor beta chains derived from one specimen sequenced in a study of regulatory T cells in long-lasting Graves disease. As to time point: newly diagnosed GD, antithyroid drugs for less than 3 months. RNA from PBMCs was the source of the TCR library. Construction of TCR beta libraries relied on iRepertoire HTBI primers and on Arm-PCR targeting CDR3 regions. TCRdb itself ran the multiplex PCR reads through MiXCR, one entry per CDR3 protein. The sample contains under 400,000 distinct CDR3 sequences, 16% of which appear only once. This sample was also put to use in a study of T cells in Graves' hyperthyroidism and ophthalmopathy.

Specimen: peripheral blood mononuclear cells (PBMCs), collected at new diagnosis, from a patient treated with antithyroid drugs. The source of these receptors is a man in his forties or fifties with Graves disease.

The sample holds many counts of this clonotype. V and J are TRBV30 and TRBJ1-1, with TRBD1 identical over 10 bases. Germline V gene sequence: CDR1 GTSNPN, CDR2 SVGIG (reference sequence). This CDR3 is 15 amino acids long. V gave up 1 base and J gave up 0 bases; unmatched junction bases: 2. The DNA of the CDR3 is TGTGCCTGGAGTGGGACAGGGGGGGTGAACACTGAAGCTTTCTTT. Protein: CAWSGTGGVNTEAFF.

This clonotype was seen at least ten times. This chain uses TRBV5-1 with TRBJ2-5; TRBD1 might be the D (6 bases). The CDR3 extends over 14 amino acids. V shed 4 bases and J shed 1 base, with 11 bases lying between them. CDR1 is SGHRS and CDR2 is YFSETQ in the germline V gene. CDR3: CASSTGTSQETQYF. CDR3 nucleotide sequence: TGCGCCAGCAGCACGGGGACAAGCCAAGAGACCCAGTACTTC.

Of note for this clonotype: Since a much larger clone is just one base distant, this may be a read error. The CDR3, as DNA: TGCAGTGCTAGACCCCAAAGGGGAGGGACCGGGGAGCTGTTTTTT. It specifies CSARPQRGGTGELFF. The chain combines TRBV20-1 with TRBJ2-2; 7 bases fit TRBD2. The CDR3 has 15 residues. CDR1 is DFQATT, CDR2 SNEGSKA, per germline (reference sequence). V dropped 2 bases and J dropped 5; count of bases not matched to a gene: 8.

This clonotype has at least ten counts. This chain joins TRBV5-1 and TRBJ2-1; TRBD2 agrees at 9 bases. The CDR3 has 17 residues. Per the germline V gene, CDR1 is SGHRS and CDR2 is YFSETQ. The V gene end was trimmed by 0 bases and the J gene end by 0 bases; junction bases not matched to a gene: 4. CDR3 in amino acids: CASSLGLADPSYNEQFF. CDR3 nucleotide sequence: TGCGCCAGCAGCTTGGGACTAGCGGACCCCTCCTACAATGAGCAGTTCTTC.

This clonotype has at least ten counts. The gene calls are TRBV30 and TRBJ2-1, with D possibly TRBD2 on 6 matching bases. Germline V CDR1 and CDR2: GTSNPN, SVGIG (reference sequence). V lost 0 bases, J lost 0 bases, and 9 bases lay in between. The CDR3 has 15 amino acids. The CDR3 is CAWSVLTSSYNEQFF. The CDR3 DNA follows: TGTGCCTGGAGTGTGTTGACTAGCTCCTACAATGAGCAGTTCTTC.

This clonotype was seen many times. V usage is TRBV20-1 and J usage is TRBJ2-3; D unclear. The length of the CDR3 is 14 residues. From germline, CDR1 is DFQATT and CDR2 SNEGSKA (reference sequence). V gave up 5 bases and J gave up 7 bases, with 19 bases separating them. CDR3 in DNA: TGCAGTGCTCTCGGACGCACGAACGCCTATACGCAGTATTTT. Translation gives CSALGRTNAYTQYF.

The chain couples TRBV5-1 to TRBJ2-3, with D perhaps TRBD1 or TRBD2 (5 bases each). This CDR3 region has 13 residues. V lost 3 bases, J lost 5 bases, and 10 bases lay in between. The V gene's germline CDR1 is SGHRS and CDR2 YFSETQ. The CDR3 DNA reads as TGCGCCAGCAGCTGGGGGACCAGAGATACGCAGTATTTT. It translates to CASSWGTRDTQYF.

The chain links TRBV5-4 to TRBJ2-1; the D gene is possibly TRBD2 (6 bases). The CDR3 is 14 residues long. Germline-derived CDR1 and CDR2 are SGHNT and YYREEE (reference sequence). V was cut by 4 bases and J by 9 bases, with 17 bases left in between. This chain's CDR3 is CASSGSRDSAEQFF. As DNA, the CDR3 is TGTGCCAGCAGCGGAAGCCGGGACTCAGCTGAGCAGTTCTTC.

The J gene is TRBJ2-1, the V gene TRBV4-1; 7 bases match TRBD2. This CDR3 contains 12 residues. Germline V gene lookup returns CDR1 MGHRA and CDR2 YSYEKL. The junction had 6 bases not matched to a gene; V was cut back by 8 bases and J by 8 bases. In nucleotides, the CDR3 is TGCGCCAGCTCAAAGGGAGGGCATGAGCAGTTCTTC. Amino acid sequence: CASSKGGHEQFF.

The genes are TRBV27 and TRBJ2-7; D gene uncertain. The CDR3 is made up of 12 amino acids. CDR1 MNHEY and CDR2 SMNVEV come from the germline V gene (reference sequence). The V gene lost 4 bases and the J gene lost 5 bases, with 9 bases spanning the gap. The CDR3 nucleotides read TGTGCCAGCAGTTCTGGACGGGACGAGCAGTACTTC. Protein product: CASSSGRDEQYF.

There are many counts of this clonotype. The chain links TRBV27 to TRBJ1-2, with 7 bases aligning to TRBD1. CDR1 and CDR2 (germline): MNHEY, SMNVEV (reference sequence). With 3 bases clipped from V and 0 bases from J, the junction kept 4 bases outside the gene matches. The CDR3 has 15 amino acids. CDR3 bases: TGTGCCAGCAGTTTGGTGGGACAGACTAACTATGGCTACACCTTC. This translates into CASSLVGQTNYGYTF.

This clonotype showed up many times. V and J are TRBV20-1 and TRBJ2-3, with TRBD2 as a possible D gene (5 bases). The CDR3 is 12 amino acids. The germline V and J ends were trimmed by 4 bases and 7 bases, with 12 bases remaining between them. Germline lookup yields CDR1 DFQATT and CDR2 SNEGSKA (reference sequence). The CDR3 spells CSAMRAPNTQYF. The CDR3 nucleotides are TGCAGTGCTATGCGGGCTCCTAATACGCAGTATTTT.

This clonotype has at least ten counts. V gene TRBV2 combines with J gene TRBJ1-2; no clear D. Germline values: CDR1 SNHLY, CDR2 FYNNEI. Trimming cost V 4 bases and J 2 bases, with 8 bases left between them. The CDR3 loop spans 13 amino acids. CDR3 sequence: CASSADGNYGYTF. DNA for the CDR3: TGTGCCAGCAGTGCCGACGGAAACTATGGCTACACCTTC.

The chain links TRBV9 to TRBJ1-4, with 9 bases identical to TRBD1. From germline, CDR1 is SGDLS and CDR2 YYNGEE. The CDR3 runs to 14 residues. The V segment lost 3 bases and the J segment 5 bases; nucleotides outside the gene matches: 2. The CDR3 DNA reads as TGTGCCAGCAGCGAGACAGGGGGGAATGAAAAACTGTTTTTT. It is translated as CASSETGGNEKLFF.

This clonotype was seen many times. The V and J genes are TRBV2 and TRBJ1-5, with TRBD1 matching over 8 bases. CDR1 is SNHLY and CDR2 is FYNNEI in the germline V gene. With V trimmed by 6 bases and J by 4 bases, 5 bases remained unmatched. The CDR3 is 14 residues long. CDR3 region: CASRDRTGNQPQHF. The CDR3 bases are TGTGCCAGCAGAGATAGGACAGGGAATCAGCCCCAGCATTTT. Full variable domain (remainder filled in from reference TRBV2 and TRBJ1-5): EPEVTQTPSHQVTQMGQEVILRCVPISNHLYFYWYRQILGQKVEFLVSFYNNEISEKSEIFDDQFSVERPDGSNFTLKIRSTKLEDSAMYFCASRDRTGNQPQHFGDGTRLSIL.

This clonotype was picked up many times. For the CDR3, the DNA is TGTGCCAGCAGTTTAGTACAGGGATGGGGAGATACGCAGTATTTT. Protein sequence: CASSLVQGWGDTQYF. The chain joins TRBV27 to TRBJ2-3, with TRBD1 as a possible D gene (6 bases). The CDR3 length is 15 residues. Germline V gene lookup returns CDR1 MNHEY and CDR2 SMNVEV (reference sequence). Trimming stripped 2 bases from V and 5 bases from J, with 14 bases between.

This clonotype was observed at least ten times. The chain uses TRBV9 and TRBJ2-5; tentatively, D is TRBD1 or TRBD2 (6 bases each). The CDR3 consists of 15 residues. The V end lost 0 bases, the J end lost 5 bases, and 14 bases lay between the germline ends. CDR1 and CDR2 from the germline V gene are SGDLS and YYNGEE. The CDR3 DNA follows: TGTGCCAGCAGCGTAGGCCCGGGGGCGAGGGAGACCCAGTACTTC. Its translation is CASSVGPGARETQYF.